The 32 T cell receptor beta chains given below trace back to one sample, sequenced in a study of T cells in Graves' hyperthyroidism and ophthalmopathy. Amplified regions were TCR beta CDR3 sequences from RNA transcripts. HTBI primers were the set used in a first-round RT-PCR of the TCR CDR3. MiXCR was run by TCRdb on the multiplex PCR reads, yielding one entry per CDR3 protein. The sample holds about 300,000 distinct CDR3 sequences, around 19% seen once. The sample was blood. These receptors all stem from a man aged 50 or older with Graves' ophthalmopathy.

This clonotype was counted many times. The rearrangement uses TRBV5-8 and TRBJ1-1; unclear D gene. The V end was cut by 0 bases, the J end by 1 base, with 10 bases between. Germline V gene sequence: CDR1 SGHTS, CDR2 YDEGEE. This CDR3 has 15 residues. The DNA of the CDR3 is TGTGCCAGCAGCTTGGAGCGACCGCCGAACACTGAAGCTTTCTTT. Its protein product is CASSLERPPNTEAFF. The full variable domain, with the rest looked up from reference TRBV5-8 and TRBJ1-1, is EAGVTQSPTHLIKTRGQQATLRCSPISGHTSVYWYQQALGLGLQFLLWYDEGEERNRGNFPPRFSGRQFPNYSSELNVNALELEDSALYLCASSLERPPNTEAFFGQGTRLTVV.

The chain recombines TRBV28 with TRBJ2-3; a weak D match, TRBD1 (6 bases). Trimming took off 5 bases at V and 1 base at J, with 16 bases between the two ends. This CDR3 is 16 amino acids long. CDR1 is MDHEN and CDR2 is SYDVKM in the germline V gene. Here the CDR3 reads CASSLLGGRGTDTQYF. The CDR3, as DNA: TGTGCCAGCAGTCTCCTAGGGGGACGAGGCACAGATACGCAGTATTTT.

This clonotype was detected ten times or more. The J gene is TRBJ2-1, the V gene TRBV28; 11 bases agree with TRBD2. The germline V gene has CDR1 MDHEN and CDR2 SYDVKM. J was trimmed by 9 bases and V by 3 bases; bases with no gene match: 13. The CDR3 runs to 17 residues. The CDR3 DNA sequence: TGTGCCAGCAGTTTCTCTACTAGCGGGAGCCCCGGGGGTGAGCAGTTCTTC. Its translation: CASSFSTSGSPGGEQFF.

Concerning this clonotype: A single base separates this from a much larger clone, so it may be a read error. The J gene is TRBJ2-5, the V gene TRBV28, with TRBD1 matching 10 bases. The CDR3 totals 15 residues. From germline, CDR1 is MDHEN and CDR2 SYDVKM. V dropped 5 bases and J dropped 7; count of bases not matched to a gene: 10. CDR3 nucleotides: TGTGCCAGCAGTAGGGGAGACAGGGACAGGGGGACCCAGTACTTC. Translated, it gives CASSRGDRDRGTQYF.

The rearrangement uses TRBV14 and TRBJ1-2; D gene ambiguous. The CDR3 sequence is 14 residues long. The V end was cut by 2 bases, the J end by 5 bases, with 12 bases between. The V gene's germline CDR1 is SGHDN and CDR2 FVKESK. The CDR3 loop reads CASSQLGSAYGYTF. The CDR3 DNA sequence: TGTGCCAGCAGCCAACTGGGATCCGCGTATGGCTACACCTTC.

A remark on this clonotype: This may come from a read error, since a much larger clone is one base off. The V call is TRBV5-4, the J call TRBJ2-1; D uncertain. Germline values: CDR1 SGHNT, CDR2 YYREEE (reference sequence). V lost 2 bases and J 6 bases, leaving 12 bases between the germline ends. This CDR3 region has 14 residues. CDR3 nucleotides: TGTGCCAGCAGCTTCAGGACCTACCCCAATGAGCAGTTCTTC. Its translation: CASSFRTYPNEQFF. Based on the CDR3 plus reference TRBV5-4 and TRBJ2-1, the full variable domain is ETGVTQSPTHLIKTRGQQVTLRCSSQSGHNTVSWYQQALGQGPQFIFQYYREEENGRGNFPPRFSGLQFPNYSSELNVNALELDDSALYLCASSFRTYPNEQFFGPGTRLTVL.

The CDR3 is CASSFRQSDTQYF. The CDR3 DNA reads as TGTGCCAGCAGCTTCCGACAGTCTGATACGCAGTATTTT. The chain is built from TRBV9 and TRBJ2-3, with TRBD1 as a possible D gene (5 bases). This CDR3 is built from 13 residues. V lost 4 bases, J lost 6 bases, and 12 bases lay in between. Germline values: CDR1 SGDLS, CDR2 YYNGEE.

This chain connects TRBV11-2 to TRBJ2-3; 10 nucleotides align to TRBD2. The V gene end was trimmed by 6 bases and the J gene end by 2 bases; junction bases not matched to a gene: 8. Germline CDR1 reads SGHAT; CDR2 reads FQNNGV. CDR3 length equals 16 residues. CDR3 in DNA: TGTGCCAGCAGGGTCCTAGCGGGAGTTACCACAGATACGCAGTATTTT. It yields the protein CASRVLAGVTTDTQYF.

This clonotype was seen ten or more times. This rearrangement joins TRBV7-8 to TRBJ2-6, with TRBD2 matching 14 bases. The germline V gene has CDR1 SGHVS and CDR2 FQNEAQ. The CDR3 extends over 16 amino acids. Germline trimming cut 8 bases from V and 4 bases from J; bases unmatched to any gene: 4. In DNA form, the CDR3 reads TGTGCCAGCGGACTAGCGGGAGGCTCAGGGGCCAACGTCCTGACTTTC. It is translated as CASGLAGGSGANVLTF.

This clonotype was counted at least ten times. This chain uses TRBV28 with TRBJ2-2; TRBD1 matches at 9 bases. The V segment lost 5 bases and the J segment 5 bases; nucleotides outside the gene matches: 12. CDR1 and CDR2 from the germline V gene are MDHEN and SYDVKM. The CDR3 consists of 17 residues. CDR3 coding DNA: TGTGCCAGCAGTCCACTGGGGACAGGGCCTTTTACCGGGGAGCTGTTTTTT. Amino acid sequence: CASSPLGTGPFTGELFF.

Of note for this clonotype: Since a much larger clone is just one base distant, this may be a read error. This chain connects TRBV5-5 to TRBJ2-7; 11 bases align to TRBD2. The trim removed 4 bases at V and 4 bases at J, leaving 10 bases unmatched. The CDR3 length is 16 residues. The germline V gene encodes CDR1 SGHKS and CDR2 YYEKEE (reference sequence). The CDR3 protein is CASSALDGTSGYEQYF. CDR3 sequence (DNA): TGTGCCAGCAGCGCACTCGATGGGACTAGCGGTTACGAGCAGTACTTC.

The table lists this clonotype with a few counts. The V call is TRBV5-6, the J call TRBJ2-3; D is unclear. Germline loops: CDR1 SGHDT, CDR2 YYEEEE. Deletions cut 3 bases from V and 2 bases from J, with 16 bases between. The CDR3 has 16 residues. CDR3 nucleotides: TGTGCCAGCAGCTCGAATCTGGCAGATTACACAGATACGCAGTATTTT. Residues: CASSSNLADYTDTQYF.

At least ten counts were recorded for this clonotype. J is TRBJ2-1 and V is TRBV20-1, with TRBD2 identical over 10 bases. The CDR3 has 15 residues. V was pared by 0 bases and J by 3 bases, with 2 bases of the junction left unmatched. CDR1 and CDR2 (germline): DFQATT, SNEGSKA (reference sequence). CDR3 DNA sequence: TGCAGTGCTAGAGATCTAGCGGGAGACTACAATGAGCAGTTCTTC. Its protein product is CSARDLAGDYNEQFF.

This clonotype was detected only a few times. The chain carries TRBV12-3 or TRBV12-4 and TRBJ2-2; possible D gene TRBD2, 6 bases. The CDR3 runs 15 residues. Trimming cost V 2 bases and J 4 bases, with 11 bases left between them. The CDR3 coding sequence is TGTGCCAGCAGTTTAAACGGGAGTCCCACCGGGGAGCTGTTTTTT. It codes for CASSLNGSPTGELFF.

This rearrangement joins TRBV6-1 to TRBJ1-1; 9 bases line up with TRBD1. CDR3 size: 14 residues. The V gene's germline CDR1 is MNHNS and CDR2 SASEGT. Losses at the gene ends were 4 bases for V and 6 bases for J; bases not matched to a gene: 6. The CDR3 bases are TGTGCCAGCAGTGCAAACAGGGGGCAGTCTGAAGCTTTCTTT. This encodes CASSANRGQSEAFF.

The chain is built from TRBV11-2 and TRBJ2-5; the D is unclear. In germline, CDR1 is SGHAT, CDR2 FQNNGV. Deletions cut 5 bases from V and 4 bases from J, with 17 bases between. The CDR3 has 15 amino acids. CDR3 nucleotides: TGTGCCAGCAGCAAGTTGGGCTTTGCGCGAGAGACCCAGTACTTC. As protein: CASSKLGFARETQYF.

With regard to this clonotype: It may be a read error: a sequence one base away is much more abundant. The chain carries TRBV30 and TRBJ1-5; TRBD1 is a possible D gene (5 bases). Per the germline V gene, CDR1 is GTSNPN and CDR2 is SVGIG (reference sequence). V was trimmed by 0 bases and J by 0 bases, leaving 9 bases between them. This CDR3 spans 15 amino acids. The CDR3, as DNA: TGTGCCTGGAGTGTAAAGGGACGTAGCAATCAGCCCCAGCATTTT. It specifies CAWSVKGRSNQPQHF.

This clonotype has just a few counts. This chain uses TRBV7-3 with TRBJ2-1; 11 bases fit TRBD2. CDR1 is SGHTA and CDR2 is FQGTGA in the germline V gene. CDR3 length: 16 amino acids. With V trimmed by 5 bases and J by 9 bases, 12 bases remained unmatched. The CDR3 nucleotides are TGTGCCAGCAGCCCCCTAGGACTAGCGGGTTTCAGTGAGCAGTTCTTC. Its translation is CASSPLGLAGFSEQFF.

This chain joins TRBV6-1 and TRBJ1-3, with D maybe TRBD1 (5 bases). CDR1 and CDR2 from the germline V gene are MNHNS and SASEGT. This CDR3 contains 14 residues. V was clipped by 6 bases and J by 8 bases, with 17 bases between them. CDR3 sequence (DNA): TGTGCCAGCAGGCTCCAGGGTTTCGTGGACACCATATATTTT. It specifies CASRLQGFVDTIYF.

V and J are TRBV4-1 and TRBJ2-5; 8 bases agree with TRBD2. The CDR3 consists of 16 residues. V lost 9 bases to trimming and J lost 4 bases; unmatched junction nucleotides: 16. CDR1 is MGHRA, CDR2 YSYEKL, per germline. CDR3 loop: CARGRGSREGRETQYF. CDR3 nucleotide sequence: TGCGCCAGGGGACGGGGTAGTCGGGAGGGGCGAGAGACCCAGTACTTC.

This clonotype was counted many times. The V gene is TRBV28, the J gene TRBJ2-1, with D hard to call. The CDR3 extends over 11 amino acids. Trimming took 3 bases from V and 8 from J, leaving 5 bases between them. CDR1 is MDHEN and CDR2 is SYDVKM in the germline V gene. CDR3 loop: CASSFRDEQFF. The CDR3 DNA is TGTGCCAGCAGTTTCCGGGATGAGCAGTTCTTC.

This clonotype was observed at least ten times. The chain recombines TRBV5-1 with TRBJ2-1, with TRBD2 identical over 8 bases. V shed 5 bases and J 6 bases; nucleotides not matched to a gene: 7. Germline-derived CDR1 and CDR2 are SGHRS and YFSETQ. This CDR3 comprises 14 residues. CDR3 nucleotide sequence: TGCGCCAGCAGGGGGACTAGATCCCTCAATGAGCAGTTCTTC. Encoded protein: CASRGTRSLNEQFF.

This clonotype has a count of ten or more. The chain has TRBV6-5 and TRBJ2-5; 8 positions match TRBD2. Trimming removed 2 bases from V and 4 bases from J; junction bases left unmatched: 9. This CDR3 has 16 residues. Germline V lookup: CDR1 MNHEY, CDR2 SVGAGI. The CDR3 nucleotides are TGTGCCAGCAGTTACCGGGGGGGGAGCGCGGGAGAGACCCAGTACTTC. Its protein product is CASSYRGGSAGETQYF.

The chain links TRBV5-1 to TRBJ2-7; 8 nucleotides match TRBD2. This CDR3 has 15 residues. Germline CDR1 and CDR2: SGHRS and YFSETQ. V trimming: 2 bases; J trimming: 2 bases; junction bases outside the gene matches: 6. CDR3 nucleotides: TGCGCCAGCAGCTTCACTAGCGGATTCACCTACGAGCAGTACTTC. Protein: CASSFTSGFTYEQYF. The full variable domain, rest sourced from reference TRBV5-1 and TRBJ2-7, is KAGVTQTPRYLIKTRGQQVTLSCSPISGHRSVSWYQQTPGQGLQFLFEYFSETQRNKGNFPGRFSGRQFSNSRSEMNVSTLELGDSALYLCASSFTSGFTYEQYFGPGTRLTVT.

The chain links TRBV10-3 to TRBJ1-1; TRBD1 matches 10 bases. With 0 bases clipped from V and 0 bases from J, the junction kept 1 base outside the gene matches. Germline values: CDR1 ENHRY, CDR2 SYGVKD. This CDR3 contains 16 residues. The CDR3 spells CAISESGQGLNTEAFF. CDR3 bases: TGTGCCATCAGTGAGTCGGGACAGGGGCTGAACACTGAAGCTTTCTTT.

CDR3 sequence reads: CASSQESGLESQYF. The CDR3 coding sequence is TGTGCCAGCAGCCAAGAATCGGGACTAGAGTCGCAGTACTTC. V gene TRBV11-2 combines with J gene TRBJ2-5; TRBD2 aligns across 8 bases. The CDR3 loop spans 14 amino acids. V gave up 5 bases and J gave up 11 bases; unmatched junction bases: 13. CDR1 SGHAT and CDR2 FQNNGV come from the germline V gene.

This clonotype was observed many times. The rearrangement uses TRBV7-9 and TRBJ1-1; D not resolved. CDR3 length: 12 residues. Looked up from germline, CDR1 is SEHNR and CDR2 is FQNEAQ (reference sequence). V lost 2 bases and J lost 7, with 8 bases in between. CDR3 loop: CASSLSEGEAFF. In DNA, the CDR3 is TGTGCCAGCAGCTTAAGCGAGGGTGAAGCTTTCTTT. Full variable domain (outside the CDR3, taken from reference TRBV7-9 and TRBJ1-1): DTGVSQNPRHKITKRGQNVTFRCDPISEHNRLYWYRQTLGQGPEFLTYFQNEAQLEKSRLLSDRFSAERPKGSFSTLEIQRTEQGDSAMYLCASSLSEGEAFFGQGTRLTVV.

This clonotype was seen at least ten times. The chain joins TRBV2 to TRBJ2-1; maybe TRBD2 (5 bases). V was clipped by 8 bases and J by 0 bases, with 11 bases between them. The CDR3 contains 14 residues. Germline values: CDR1 SNHLY, CDR2 FYNNEI. DNA for the CDR3: TGTGCCAGCGCTGGGGAGAGCTCCTACAATGAGCAGTTCTTC. Its protein product is CASAGESSYNEQFF.

The table lists this clonotype with a few counts. The CDR3 coding sequence is TGTGCCAGCAGCTTAAATCGTCAGCCCCAGCATTTT. Protein sequence: CASSLNRQPQHF. The J gene is TRBJ1-5, the V gene TRBV7-9; D not certain. There are 12 residues in the CDR3. V shed 2 bases and J shed 6 bases, with 5 bases lying between them. The germline CDR1 and CDR2 sequences are SEHNR and FQNEAQ (reference sequence). The variable domain in full, completed from reference TRBV7-9 and TRBJ1-5, reads DTGVSQNPRHKITKRGQNVTFRCDPISEHNRLYWYRQTLGQGPEFLTYFQNEAQLEKSRLLSDRFSAERPKGSFSTLEIQRTEQGDSAMYLCASSLNRQPQHFGDGTRLSIL.

This clonotype was counted between two and nine times. V gene TRBV28 combines with J gene TRBJ2-5; 7 bases map to TRBD1. CDR1 MDHEN and CDR2 SYDVKM come from the germline V gene. This CDR3 spans 15 amino acids. J gave up 2 bases and V 5 bases, and 8 bases lay outside the gene matches. CDR3 DNA: TGTGCCAGCAGTCCGCCCTTGGGACAGCAAGAGACCCAGTACTTC. Translation: CASSPPLGQQETQYF.

The rearrangement joins TRBV5-4 to TRBJ1-4; maybe TRBD1 (5 bases). With 2 bases removed from V and 5 bases from J, the gap between germline ends came to 13 bases. Germline V CDR1 and CDR2: SGHNT, YYREEE (reference sequence). The CDR3 is 15 residues long. The CDR3, as DNA: TGTGCCAGCAGCTTCGGGGGGGTCGAGAATGAAAAACTGTTTTTT. It codes for CASSFGGVENEKLFF.

This chain connects TRBV3-1 to TRBJ2-2; unclear D gene. From germline, CDR1 is LGHDT and CDR2 YNNKEL (reference sequence). V was shortened by 0 bases and J by 2 bases, with 7 bases between the two germline ends. The CDR3 sequence is 15 residues long. The CDR3 spells CASSQEATNTGELFF. CDR3 DNA sequence: TGTGCCAGCAGCCAAGAAGCGACCAACACCGGGGAGCTGTTTTTT.